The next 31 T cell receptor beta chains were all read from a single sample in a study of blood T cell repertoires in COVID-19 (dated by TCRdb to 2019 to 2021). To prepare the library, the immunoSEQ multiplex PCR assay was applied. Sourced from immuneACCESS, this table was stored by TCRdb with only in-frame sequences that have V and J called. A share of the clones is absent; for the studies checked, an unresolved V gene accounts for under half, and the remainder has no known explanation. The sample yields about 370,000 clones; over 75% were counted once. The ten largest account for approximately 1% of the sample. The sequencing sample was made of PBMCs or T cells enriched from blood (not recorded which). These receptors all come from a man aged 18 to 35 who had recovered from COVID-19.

The CDR3 protein is CASSPQGLAGQETQYF. CDR3 DNA sequence: TGTGCCAGCAGCCCTCAGGGGCTAGCGGGACAAGAGACCCAGTACTTC. The J gene is TRBJ2-5, the V gene TRBV7-9; 9 bases match TRBD2. The CDR3 is 16 amino acids. CDR1 SEHNR and CDR2 FQNEAQ come from the germline V gene (reference sequence). Trimming took 5 bases from V and 2 from J; bases not matched to a gene: 9.

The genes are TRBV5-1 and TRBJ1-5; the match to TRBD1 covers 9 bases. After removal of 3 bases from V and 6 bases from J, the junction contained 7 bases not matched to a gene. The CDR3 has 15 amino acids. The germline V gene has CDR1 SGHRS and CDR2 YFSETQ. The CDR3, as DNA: TGCGCCAGCAGCTCTGTCCCGGGACAGGGTCAGCCCCAGCATTTT. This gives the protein CASSSVPGQGQPQHF. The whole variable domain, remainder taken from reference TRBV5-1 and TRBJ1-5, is KAGVTQTPRYLIKTRGQQVTLSCSPISGHRSVSWYQQTPGQGLQFLFEYFSETQRNKGNFPGRFSGRQFSNSRSEMNVSTLELGDSALYLCASSSVPGQGQPQHFGDGTRLSIL.

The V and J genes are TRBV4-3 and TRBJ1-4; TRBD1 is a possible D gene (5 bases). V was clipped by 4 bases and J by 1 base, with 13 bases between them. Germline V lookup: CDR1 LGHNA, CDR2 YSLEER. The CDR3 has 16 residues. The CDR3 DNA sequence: TGCGCCAGCAGCCGAGGCGGGGGAGTAACTAATGAAAAACTGTTTTTT. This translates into CASSRGGGVTNEKLFF.

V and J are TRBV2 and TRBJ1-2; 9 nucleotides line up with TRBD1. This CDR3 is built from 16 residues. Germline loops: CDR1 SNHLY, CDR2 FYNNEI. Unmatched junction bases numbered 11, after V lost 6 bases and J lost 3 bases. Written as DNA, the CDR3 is TGTGCCAGCAGAAAAACAGGGGGCCAATTCGACTATGGCTACACCTTC. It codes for CASRKTGGQFDYGYTF.

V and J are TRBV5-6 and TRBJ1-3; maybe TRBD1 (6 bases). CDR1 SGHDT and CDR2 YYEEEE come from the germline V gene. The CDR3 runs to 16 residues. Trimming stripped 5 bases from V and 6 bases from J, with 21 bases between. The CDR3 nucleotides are TGTGCCAGCAGTTCTATCGAATACAGGGATCAAAACACCATATATTTT. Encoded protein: CASSSIEYRDQNTIYF.

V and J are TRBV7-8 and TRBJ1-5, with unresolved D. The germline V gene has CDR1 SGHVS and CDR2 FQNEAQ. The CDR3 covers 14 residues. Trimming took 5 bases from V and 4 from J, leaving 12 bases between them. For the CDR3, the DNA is TGTGCCAGCAGCCAAAATGGGGAGAATCAGCCCCAGCATTTT. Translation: CASSQNGENQPQHF.

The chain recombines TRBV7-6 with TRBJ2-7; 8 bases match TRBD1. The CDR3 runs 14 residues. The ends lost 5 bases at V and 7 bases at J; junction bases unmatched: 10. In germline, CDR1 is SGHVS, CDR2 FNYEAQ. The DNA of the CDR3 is TGTGCCAGCAGCAATTCTCAGGGGGCCGGGGAGCAGTACTTC. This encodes CASSNSQGAGEQYF.

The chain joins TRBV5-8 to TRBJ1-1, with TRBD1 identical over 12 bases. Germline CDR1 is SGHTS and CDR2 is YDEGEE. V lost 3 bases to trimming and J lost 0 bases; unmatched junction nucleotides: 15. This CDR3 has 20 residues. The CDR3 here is CASSSKGQGAKIVMNTEAFF. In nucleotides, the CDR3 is TGTGCCAGCAGCTCCAAGGGACAGGGGGCGAAAATCGTGATGAACACTGAAGCTTTCTTT. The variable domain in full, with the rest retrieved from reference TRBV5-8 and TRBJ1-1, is EAGVTQSPTHLIKTRGQQATLRCSPISGHTSVYWYQQALGLGLQFLLWYDEGEERNRGNFPPRFSGRQFPNYSSELNVNALELEDSALYLCASSSKGQGAKIVMNTEAFFGQGTRLTVV.

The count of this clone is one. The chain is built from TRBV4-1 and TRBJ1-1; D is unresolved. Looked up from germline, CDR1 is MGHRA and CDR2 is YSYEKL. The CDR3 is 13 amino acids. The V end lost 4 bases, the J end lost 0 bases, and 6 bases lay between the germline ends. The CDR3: CASSPGMNTEAFF. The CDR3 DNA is TGCGCCAGCAGCCCGGGGATGAACACTGAAGCTTTCTTT.

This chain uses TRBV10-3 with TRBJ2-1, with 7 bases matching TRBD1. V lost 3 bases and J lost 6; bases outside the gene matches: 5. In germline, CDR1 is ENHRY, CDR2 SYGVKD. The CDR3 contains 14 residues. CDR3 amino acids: CAISDSRGPNEQFF. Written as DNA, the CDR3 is TGTGCCATCAGTGATTCTAGGGGGCCCAATGAGCAGTTCTTC.

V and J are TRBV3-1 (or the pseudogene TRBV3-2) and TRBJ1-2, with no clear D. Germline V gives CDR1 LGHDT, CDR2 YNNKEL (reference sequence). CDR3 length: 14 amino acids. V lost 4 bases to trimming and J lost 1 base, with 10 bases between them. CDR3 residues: CASSPPVFNYGYTF. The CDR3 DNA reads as TGTGCCAGCAGCCCCCCGGTTTTTAACTATGGCTACACCTTC.

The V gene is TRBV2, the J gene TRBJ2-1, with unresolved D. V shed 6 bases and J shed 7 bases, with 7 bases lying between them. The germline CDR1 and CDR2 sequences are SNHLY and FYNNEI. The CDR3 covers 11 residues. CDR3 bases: TGTGCCAGCAGGACTGTTAATGAGCAGTTCTTC. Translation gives CASRTVNEQFF. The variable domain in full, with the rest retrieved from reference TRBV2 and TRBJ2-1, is EPEVTQTPSHQVTQMGQEVILRCVPISNHLYFYWYRQILGQKVEFLVSFYNNEISEKSEIFDDQFSVERPDGSNFTLKIRSTKLEDSAMYFCASRTVNEQFFGPGTRLTVL.

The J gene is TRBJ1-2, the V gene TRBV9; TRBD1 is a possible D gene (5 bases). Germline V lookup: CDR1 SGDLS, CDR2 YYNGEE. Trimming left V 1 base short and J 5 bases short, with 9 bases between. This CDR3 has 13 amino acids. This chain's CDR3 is CASSVPGGYGYTF. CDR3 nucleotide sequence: TGTGCCAGCAGCGTACCCGGGGGATATGGCTACACCTTC.

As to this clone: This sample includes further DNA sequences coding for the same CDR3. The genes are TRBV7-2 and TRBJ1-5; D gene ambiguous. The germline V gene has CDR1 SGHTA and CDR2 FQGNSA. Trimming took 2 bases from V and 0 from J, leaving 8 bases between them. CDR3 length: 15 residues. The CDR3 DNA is TGTGCCAGCAGCTTACTAGCGAATAGCAATCAGCCCCAGCATTTT. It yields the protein CASSLLANSNQPQHF.

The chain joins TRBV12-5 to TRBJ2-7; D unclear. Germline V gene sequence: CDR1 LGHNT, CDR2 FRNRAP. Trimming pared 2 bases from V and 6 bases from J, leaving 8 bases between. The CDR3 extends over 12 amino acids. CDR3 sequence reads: CASGLSLSEQYF. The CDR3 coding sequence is TGTGCTAGTGGTTTGTCTCTCAGCGAGCAGTACTTC.

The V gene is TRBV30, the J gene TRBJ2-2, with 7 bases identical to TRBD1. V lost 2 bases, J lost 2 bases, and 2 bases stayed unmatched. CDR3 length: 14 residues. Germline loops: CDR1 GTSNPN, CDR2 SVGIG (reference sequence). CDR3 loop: CAWSRDSNTGELFF. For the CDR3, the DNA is TGTGCCTGGAGTCGGGACAGCAACACCGGGGAGCTGTTTTTT.

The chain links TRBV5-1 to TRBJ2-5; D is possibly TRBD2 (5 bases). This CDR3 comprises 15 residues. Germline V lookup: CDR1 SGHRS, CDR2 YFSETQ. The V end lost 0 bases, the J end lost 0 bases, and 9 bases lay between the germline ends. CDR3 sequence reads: CASSLGRGDQETQYF. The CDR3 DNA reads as TGCGCCAGCAGCTTGGGCCGGGGAGACCAAGAGACCCAGTACTTC.

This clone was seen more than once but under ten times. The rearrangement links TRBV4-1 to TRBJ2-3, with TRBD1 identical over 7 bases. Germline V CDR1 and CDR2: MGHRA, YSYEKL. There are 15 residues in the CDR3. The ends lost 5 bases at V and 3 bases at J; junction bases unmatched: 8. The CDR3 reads CASSVQGDRTDTQYF. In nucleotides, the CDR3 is TGCGCCAGCAGCGTTCAGGGGGATCGGACAGATACGCAGTATTTT.

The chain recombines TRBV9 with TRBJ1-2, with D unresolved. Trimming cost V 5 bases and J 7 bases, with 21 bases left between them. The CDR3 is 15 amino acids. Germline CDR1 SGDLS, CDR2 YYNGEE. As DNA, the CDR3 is TGTGCCAGCAGTTCCCAACCAGAGGGCCTGGCTGGCTACACCTTC. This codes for CASSSQPEGLAGYTF.

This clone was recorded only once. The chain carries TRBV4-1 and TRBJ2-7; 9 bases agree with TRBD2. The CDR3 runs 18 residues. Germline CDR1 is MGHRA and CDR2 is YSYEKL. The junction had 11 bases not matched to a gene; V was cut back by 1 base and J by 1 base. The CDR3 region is CASSQGWASGEQSYEQYF. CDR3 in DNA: TGCGCCAGCAGCCAAGGCTGGGCTAGCGGGGAACAATCCTACGAGCAGTACTTC.

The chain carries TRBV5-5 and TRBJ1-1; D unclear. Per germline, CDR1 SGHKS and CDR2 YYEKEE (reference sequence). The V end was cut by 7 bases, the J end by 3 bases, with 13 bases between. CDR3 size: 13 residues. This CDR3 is CASRSSGYTEAFF. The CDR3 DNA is TGTGCCAGCCGCTCCTCCGGGTACACTGAAGCTTTCTTT.

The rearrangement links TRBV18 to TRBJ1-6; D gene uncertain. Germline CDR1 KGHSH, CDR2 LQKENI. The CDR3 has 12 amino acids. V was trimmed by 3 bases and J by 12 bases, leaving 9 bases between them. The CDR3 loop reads CASSPREGPLHF. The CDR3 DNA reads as TGTGCCAGCTCACCGAGGGAAGGACCCCTCCACTTT.

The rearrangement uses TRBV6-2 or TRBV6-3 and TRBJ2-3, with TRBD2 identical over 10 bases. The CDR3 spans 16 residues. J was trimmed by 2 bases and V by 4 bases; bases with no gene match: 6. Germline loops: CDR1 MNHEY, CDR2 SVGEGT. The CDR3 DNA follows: TGTGCCAGCAGTTCCCTAGCGGGAGTGGCCACAGATACGCAGTATTTT. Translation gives CASSSLAGVATDTQYF.

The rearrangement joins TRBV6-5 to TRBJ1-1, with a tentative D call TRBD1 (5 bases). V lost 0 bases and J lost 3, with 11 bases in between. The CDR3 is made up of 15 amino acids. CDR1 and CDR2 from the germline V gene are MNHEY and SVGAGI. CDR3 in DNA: TGTGCCAGCAGTTACTCTGGGGTAGGGGACACTGAAGCTTTCTTT. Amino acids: CASSYSGVGDTEAFF.

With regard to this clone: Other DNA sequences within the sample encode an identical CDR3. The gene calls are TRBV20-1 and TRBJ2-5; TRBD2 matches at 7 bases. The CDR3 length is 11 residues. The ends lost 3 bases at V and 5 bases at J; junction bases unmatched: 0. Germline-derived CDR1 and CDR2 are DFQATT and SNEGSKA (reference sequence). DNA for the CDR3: TGCAGTGCTAGGGGGGGGGAGACCCAGTACTTC. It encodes CSARGGETQYF.

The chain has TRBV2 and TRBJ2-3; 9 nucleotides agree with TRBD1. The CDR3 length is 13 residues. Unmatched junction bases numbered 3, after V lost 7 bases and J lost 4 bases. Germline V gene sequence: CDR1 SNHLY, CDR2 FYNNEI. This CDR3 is CASNRQGADTQYF. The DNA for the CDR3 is TGTGCCAGCAACAGACAGGGGGCAGATACGCAGTATTTT. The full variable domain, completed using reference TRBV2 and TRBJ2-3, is EPEVTQTPSHQVTQMGQEVILRCVPISNHLYFYWYRQILGQKVEFLVSFYNNEISEKSEIFDDQFSVERPDGSNFTLKIRSTKLEDSAMYFCASNRQGADTQYFGPGTRLTVL.

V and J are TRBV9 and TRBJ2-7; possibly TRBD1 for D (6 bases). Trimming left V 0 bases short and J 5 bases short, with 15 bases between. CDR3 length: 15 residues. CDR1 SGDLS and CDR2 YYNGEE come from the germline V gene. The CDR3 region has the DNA TGTGCCAGCAGCGTAGTGGCAGGGGCAATCGACGAGCAGTACTTC. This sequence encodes CASSVVAGAIDEQYF.

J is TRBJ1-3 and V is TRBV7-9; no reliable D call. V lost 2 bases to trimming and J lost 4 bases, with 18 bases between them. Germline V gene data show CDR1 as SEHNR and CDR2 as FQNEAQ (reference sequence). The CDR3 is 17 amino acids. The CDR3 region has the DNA TGTGCCAGCAGCTTAAAAAGGGCTGCAGGAGGAGGAAACACCATATATTTT. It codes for CASSLKRAAGGGNTIYF.

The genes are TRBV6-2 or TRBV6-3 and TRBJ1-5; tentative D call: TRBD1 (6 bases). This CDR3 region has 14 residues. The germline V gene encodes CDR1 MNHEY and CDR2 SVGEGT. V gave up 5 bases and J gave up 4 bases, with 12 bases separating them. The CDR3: CASSHLQGNQPQHF. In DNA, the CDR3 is TGTGCCAGCAGTCACCTACAGGGTAATCAGCCCCAGCATTTT.

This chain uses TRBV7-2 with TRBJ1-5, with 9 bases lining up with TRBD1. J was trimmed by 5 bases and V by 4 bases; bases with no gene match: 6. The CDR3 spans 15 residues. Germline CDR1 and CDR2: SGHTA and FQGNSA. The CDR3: CASSSWTGEYQPQHF. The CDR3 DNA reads TGTGCCAGCAGCTCCTGGACAGGGGAATATCAGCCCCAGCATTTT.

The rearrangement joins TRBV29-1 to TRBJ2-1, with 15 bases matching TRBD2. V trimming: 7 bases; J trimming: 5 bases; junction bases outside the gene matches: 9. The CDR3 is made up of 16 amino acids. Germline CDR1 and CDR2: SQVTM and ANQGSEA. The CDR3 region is CSASGLAGGPDNEQFF. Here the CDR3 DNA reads TGCAGCGCCTCCGGACTAGCGGGAGGGCCCGACAATGAGCAGTTCTTC.